This entry features one TCR beta chain sequence. The antigen remains unidentified. This specimen belongs to a study of cytomegalovirus exposure and HLA in healthy donors. Study results and caveats: According to the study, 180 or so TCR beta chains were cytomegalovirus-associated.

The V end was cut by 2 bases, the J end by 6 bases, with 8 bases between. The CDR3 covers 12 residues. The V gene's germline CDR1 is SEHNR and CDR2 FQNEAQ (reference sequence). The table came from immunoSEQ multiplex PCR; TCRdb's copy has only in-frame clones and leaves some out. The sample holds roughly 200,000 clones, roughly nine tenths seen once. This TCR was sampled from a man aged 25 to 40 in good health and CMV-seropositive. Sequenced sample: PBMCs. This chain connects TRBV7-9 to TRBJ2-7; TRBD1 might be the D (6 bases). The CDR3 DNA reads as TGTGCCAGCAGCTTAACAGGGCGCGAGCAGTACTTC. This translates into CASSLTGREQYF.